This T cell receptor beta chain derives from a study of blood T cell repertoires in COVID-19. Study-wide background: Samples representing acute and convalescent COVID-19 were sourced from the United States, Italy and Spain.

Germline lookup yields CDR1 MNHEY and CDR2 SMNVEV (reference sequence). The CDR3 sequence is 17 residues long. Losses at the gene ends were 5 bases for V and 4 bases for J; bases not matched to a gene: 8. Study processing details: The authors estimated nucleated cell counts from reference gene primer amplification. Data came from immunoSEQ multiplex PCR; TCRdb stores just in-frame clones and leaves some out. The V and J calls and the clone size are those of that table, but D and trimming were determined from the DNA. This repertoire shows 300,000 or so clones, more than 70% found once; its top ten account for under 2%.

J is TRBJ1-6 and V is TRBV27, with TRBD1 identical over 10 bases. Sequenced: peripheral blood. This receptor was obtained from a woman aged 45 to 65 with acute or convalescent COVID-19. The CDR3 loop is CASSTRTGGDYNSPLHF. CDR3 DNA sequence: TGTGCCAGCAGTACCCGGACAGGGGGGGATTATAATTCACCCCTCCACTTT.